This T cell receptor (beta chain) emerged from a study of blood T cell repertoires in COVID-19. Germline-derived CDR1 and CDR2 are MNHNS and SASEGT. This CDR3 contains 15 residues. V gave up 2 bases and J gave up 6 bases; unmatched junction bases: 9. The protocol was immunoSEQ multiplex PCR, while the TCRdb copy is restricted to in-frame clones and leaves out a portion. The table shows 230,000 or so clones, with around 80% occurring only once. This TCR derives from a woman aged 40 to 50 who had recovered from COVID-19. The chain couples TRBV6-1 to TRBJ2-7, with 8 bases aligning to TRBD1. The material sequenced was peripheral blood. The CDR3 loop reads CASSESTGGYREQYF. In nucleotides, the CDR3 is TGTGCCAGCAGTGAAAGTACAGGGGGATATCGCGAGCAGTACTTC.